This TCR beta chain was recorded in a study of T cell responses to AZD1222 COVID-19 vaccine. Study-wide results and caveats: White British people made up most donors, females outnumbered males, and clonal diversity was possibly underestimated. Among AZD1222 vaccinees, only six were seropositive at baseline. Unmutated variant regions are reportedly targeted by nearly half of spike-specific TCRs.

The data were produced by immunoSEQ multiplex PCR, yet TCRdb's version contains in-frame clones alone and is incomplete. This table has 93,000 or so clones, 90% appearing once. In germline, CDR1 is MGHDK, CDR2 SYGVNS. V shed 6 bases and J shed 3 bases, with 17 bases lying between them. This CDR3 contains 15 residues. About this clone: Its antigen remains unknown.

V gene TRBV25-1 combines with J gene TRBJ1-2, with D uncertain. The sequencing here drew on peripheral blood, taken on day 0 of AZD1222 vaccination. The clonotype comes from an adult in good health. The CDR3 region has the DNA TGTGCCAGCAGCCCCTCTGTTACAGAAGACTATGGCTACACCTTC. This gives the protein CASSPSVTEDYGYTF.